This TCR beta chain came from a study of cytomegalovirus exposure and HLA in healthy donors. Study as a whole: HLA-typed donors were the source of approximately 88 million unique TCRs, which an early data release held.

Study findings and constraints: HLA alleles were associated with 15,000 to 20,000 TCR beta sequences in a later analysis at 0.05 false discovery rate.

A remark on this clone: The antigen remains undetermined.

This PCR relied on a set of 60 Vbeta primers and 13 Jbeta primers. Here immunoSEQ multiplex PCR was the method, and the copy in TCRdb shows in-frame clones only, minus some. The sample lists about 110,000 clones, 74% seen once, with about 2.6% in the top ten. The ends lost 6 bases at V and 7 bases at J; junction bases unmatched: 8. Germline assignment: CDR1 MNHEY and CDR2 SVGAGI. CDR3 length equals 14 residues. This TCR was recovered from a man aged 50 to 60 in good health and CMV-seropositive. This sequence joins TRBV6-5 and TRBJ2-3; 9 bases agree with TRBD2. The sequencing input was PBMCs. CDR3 loop: CASSKTSGPNTQYF. CDR3 bases: TGTGCCAGCAGCAAGACTAGCGGCCCCAATACGCAGTATTTT.